Presented here are 21 T cell receptor beta chains from one specimen sequenced in a study of T-cell memory formation after mild COVID-19. TCRdb reanalysed the 5' RACE reads using MiXCR and keeps one entry per CDR3 protein. The table shows roughly 550,000 distinct CDR3 sequences, with roughly 20% occurring only once. Sample: PBMCs or a T cell subset sorted from them (not recorded which). The receptor source for this set is an adult woman who had mild COVID-19 (a few samples of this study predate the infection). Cell type and time point are not known.

This clonotype was found a few times. The chain links TRBV25-1 to TRBJ2-7; D not certain. Germline CDR1 and CDR2: MGHDK and SYGVNS. This CDR3 contains 14 residues. Between the trimmed V and J ends, which lost 2 bases and 2 bases, there was a span of 10 bases. This CDR3 reads CASSEGQVPYEQYF. As DNA, the CDR3 is TGTGCCAGCAGTGAAGGTCAGGTGCCCTACGAGCAGTACTTC.

This clonotype was seen a few times. The J gene is TRBJ1-4, the V gene TRBV4-2; no clear D. V shed 3 bases and J shed 1 base, with 6 bases lying between them. The germline CDR1 and CDR2 sequences are LGHNA and YNFKEQ. The CDR3 is 14 residues long. The CDR3 DNA reads as TGTGCCAGCAGCCAGGGTGGAACTAATGAAAAACTGTTTTTT. Translating it yields CASSQGGTNEKLFF.

In this sample, this clonotype turned up a few times. V usage is TRBV27 and J usage is TRBJ1-4; no reliable D call. Germline values: CDR1 MNHEY, CDR2 SMNVEV (reference sequence). The ends were cut back, 6 bases at V and 10 bases at J, with 15 bases in the middle. There are 13 residues in the CDR3. The chain's CDR3 is CASSLYSPGKLFF. The CDR3 coding sequence is TGTGCCAGCAGCCTCTACTCACCGGGAAAACTGTTTTTT.

The CDR3 spells CSVTLAEPYEQYF. DNA of the CDR3: TGCAGCGTGACACTAGCTGAACCCTACGAGCAGTACTTC. The chain uses TRBV29-1 and TRBJ2-7, with a tentative D call TRBD2 (6 bases). Germline V gene lookup returns CDR1 SQVTM and CDR2 ANQGSEA. The CDR3 totals 13 residues. The V and J ends lost 6 bases and 2 bases respectively, with 14 bases between them.

This clonotype has ten or more counts. The chain couples TRBV18 to TRBJ2-1; 7 bases agree with TRBD1. CDR1 and CDR2 (germline): KGHSH, LQKENI. V lost 8 bases to trimming and J lost 0 bases; unmatched junction nucleotides: 4. The CDR3 is 14 residues long. The CDR3 is CASSRDSSYNEQFF. CDR3 bases: TGTGCCAGCAGTCGGGACAGCTCCTACAATGAGCAGTTCTTC.

A few counts support this clonotype. The chain links TRBV6-4 to TRBJ2-3; TRBD1 aligns across 7 bases. After removal of 2 bases from V and 8 bases from J, the junction contained 4 bases not matched to a gene. The V gene's germline CDR1 is MRHNA and CDR2 SNTAGT. The CDR3 totals 13 residues. The CDR3 coding sequence is TGTGCCAGCAGTGACCGACAGGGCGGTACGCAGTATTTT. It translates to CASSDRQGGTQYF.

The genes are TRBV29-1 and TRBJ2-1, with 13 bases that match TRBD2. This CDR3 region has 17 residues. V lost 6 bases and J lost 7; bases outside the gene matches: 15. The V gene's germline CDR1 is SQVTM and CDR2 ANQGSEA. CDR3 in amino acids: CSVDLTSGRWGRNEQFF. DNA of the CDR3: TGCAGCGTCGATCTGACTAGCGGGAGGTGGGGGAGGAATGAGCAGTTCTTC.

The chain has TRBV5-4 and TRBJ1-1, with TRBD1 as a possible D gene (6 bases). The CDR3 has 12 residues. V dropped 3 bases and J dropped 11 bases, with 14 bases sitting between them. Germline CDR1 is SGHNT and CDR2 is YYREEE (reference sequence). The CDR3 DNA reads as TGTGCCAGCAGCTCGTATACAGGGCGGGCTTTCTTT. Residues: CASSSYTGRAFF.

The rearrangement joins TRBV5-1 to TRBJ2-5; 7 bases agree with TRBD1. J lost 5 bases, V lost 0 bases, and 7 bases had no gene match. CDR1 and CDR2 from the germline V gene are SGHRS and YFSETQ. The CDR3 totals 15 residues. The CDR3 coding sequence is TGCGCCAGCAGCTTGGCCGGAAGACAGGGTGAGACCCAGTACTTC. Amino acids: CASSLAGRQGETQYF.

V gene TRBV10-3 combines with J gene TRBJ2-3, with TRBD1 matching over 7 bases. The V gene's germline CDR1 is ENHRY and CDR2 SYGVKD. This CDR3 has 14 amino acids. V shed 7 bases and J 4 bases; nucleotides not matched to a gene: 8. CDR3 sequence (DNA): TGTGCCATCACTAGGACAGGAACAGCAGATACGCAGTATTTT. Protein sequence: CAITRTGTADTQYF.

This chain joins TRBV6-6 and TRBJ2-5, with D possibly matching TRBD2 (6 bases). CDR1 and CDR2 (germline): MNHNY, SVGAGI (reference sequence). Trimming pared 5 bases from V and 4 bases from J, leaving 14 bases between. This CDR3 is 14 amino acids long. This chain's CDR3 is CASSARDSRETQYF. Here the CDR3 DNA reads TGTGCCAGCAGTGCCCGGGACTCACGAGAGACCCAGTACTTC.

This clonotype was detected only a few times. This sequence joins TRBV4-2 and TRBJ2-3, with D unresolved. V lost 1 base to trimming and J lost 4 bases, with 18 bases between them. CDR3 length equals 17 residues. CDR1 and CDR2 from the germline V gene are LGHNA and YNFKEQ. In nucleotides, the CDR3 is TGTGCCAGCAGCCAAGCTCACCTCCCAGTGGTTGCAGATACGCAGTATTTT. It is translated as CASSQAHLPVVADTQYF.

The V gene is TRBV12-3 or TRBV12-4, the J gene TRBJ2-5; tentatively, D is TRBD1 (5 bases). V shed 2 bases and J shed 5 bases, with 15 bases lying between them. This CDR3 has 15 amino acids. The CDR3 coding sequence is TGTGCCAGCAGTTTATTGGATGGGGCCGCCGAGACCCAGTACTTC. Encoded protein: CASSLLDGAAETQYF.

This clonotype was seen once. V and J are TRBV12-3 or TRBV12-4 and TRBJ2-5, with 11 bases aligning to TRBD2. CDR3 length equals 15 residues. The J segment lost 6 bases and the V segment lost 6 bases, leaving 9 bases of the junction unmatched. The CDR3 protein is CASSLGLAAVQTQYF. The CDR3 bases are TGTGCCAGCAGCCTGGGACTAGCGGCGGTGCAGACCCAGTACTTC.

The V and J genes are TRBV7-8 and TRBJ2-2; 7 bases fit TRBD1. Trimming removed 1 base from V and 7 bases from J; junction bases left unmatched: 12. Germline values: CDR1 SGHVS, CDR2 FQNEAQ. The CDR3 extends over 17 amino acids. Here the CDR3 DNA reads TGTGCCAGCAGCTTAGAATTTATGCAGGGGGTTGGCGGGGAGCTGTTTTTT. Amino acids: CASSLEFMQGVGGELFF.

This clonotype was seen a few times. The chain combines TRBV18 with TRBJ2-2; 9 bases align to TRBD1. The CDR3 contains 18 residues. With V trimmed by 5 bases and J by 6 bases, 16 bases remained unmatched. CDR1 and CDR2 (germline): KGHSH, LQKENI. CDR3 in amino acids: CASSEPAYQYRGPGELFF. CDR3 coding DNA: TGTGCCAGCTCAGAACCCGCGTATCAGTACAGGGGGCCCGGGGAGCTGTTTTTT.

This chain joins TRBV25-1 and TRBJ1-1; the match to TRBD1 covers 7 bases. The V gene end was trimmed by 2 bases and the J gene end by 11 bases; junction bases not matched to a gene: 11. The length of the CDR3 is 14 residues. Germline-derived CDR1 and CDR2 are MGHDK and SYGVNS. CDR3 nucleotide sequence: TGTGCCAGCAGTGAAATAGGGGACGCGGGACAGGCTTTCTTT. Translated, it gives CASSEIGDAGQAFF.

This clonotype came up a few times. V is TRBV7-2 and J is TRBJ2-3; TRBD2 agrees at 9 bases. The germline V gene encodes CDR1 SGHTA and CDR2 FQGNSA. The CDR3 runs to 16 residues. The CDR3 is CVSPASGNIGTDTQYF. CDR3 DNA: TGTGTCTCCCCCGCTAGCGGGAATATCGGGACAGATACGCAGTATTTT.

The V and J genes are TRBV7-2 and TRBJ2-3; D is perhaps TRBD2 (5 bases). The length of the CDR3 is 14 residues. The germline V and J ends were trimmed by 5 bases and 4 bases, with 13 bases remaining between them. Germline CDR1 is SGHTA and CDR2 is FQGNSA. CDR3 sequence reads: CASSPPGIPDTQYF. DNA of the CDR3: TGTGCCAGCAGCCCCCCGGGGATTCCAGATACGCAGTATTTT.

The sample holds a few counts of this clonotype. The chain is built from TRBV12-3 or TRBV12-4 and TRBJ2-2; no clear D gene. V lost 5 bases and J 7 bases, leaving 5 bases between the germline ends. This CDR3 contains 11 residues. This chain's CDR3 is CASSEYGELFF. CDR3 in DNA: TGTGCCAGCAGTGAATACGGGGAGCTGTTTTTT.

The chain couples TRBV6-6 to TRBJ2-7, with 7 bases aligning to TRBD1. In germline, CDR1 is MNHNY, CDR2 SVGAGI (reference sequence). The CDR3 length is 15 residues. Trimming cost V 3 bases and J 2 bases; bases outside gene matches: 7. This CDR3 is CASSYRRDSAYEQYF. CDR3 coding DNA: TGTGCCAGCAGTTATCGTAGGGACAGCGCCTACGAGCAGTACTTC.